These T cell receptor beta chains were read from a single sample in a study of T cell changes during pregnancy in multiple sclerosis. TCRdb keeps only in-frame clones here, not all; method: immunoSEQ multiplex PCR. Of 35,000 to 55,000 clones listed, 90% are singletons. The source material was CD4+ T cells from peripheral blood mononuclear cells, sampled before pregnancy. These receptors came from a female donor with multiple sclerosis, enrolled in a pregnancy study. The CDR3 runs from the conserved cysteine through the conserved F or W. A D gene is named only where the DNA matches it firmly.

CASSLRDRGWYEQYF	TRBJ2-7	TRBD1	TRBV6-5
CASSYVGLGGNEQFF	TRBJ2-1	.	TRBV6-5
CAWRIDAGYGYTF	TRBJ1-2	.	TRBV30
CASSLTTSGSQAQYF	TRBJ2-5	TRBD2	TRBV7-2
CASTLSRGGNSPLHF	TRBJ1-6	.	TRBV7-8
CASRPGTGAPYEQYF	TRBJ2-7	TRBD1	TRBV28
CASSVAGSDTEAFF	TRBJ1-1	.	TRBV9
CAISESAPADTEAFF	TRBJ1-1	.	TRBV10-3
CASSERVAGGGSGANVLTF	TRBJ2-6	TRBD2	TRBV6-1
CASSLGGTNTGELFF	TRBJ2-2	TRBD1	TRBV5-8
CATSRTADQETQYF	TRBJ2-5	.	TRBV4-1
CASSLGGQPIINYGYTF	TRBJ1-2	TRBD1	TRBV5-1
CASREVVRTGGRDTEAFF	TRBJ1-1	TRBD1	TRBV25-1
CASSLALARPSSYNEQFF	TRBJ2-1	.	TRBV5-1
CASTTGQAYGYTF	TRBJ1-2	TRBD1	TRBV5-1
CASSIGPGSNSPLHF	TRBJ1-6	.	TRBV19
CASSLGDRATGYTF	TRBJ1-2	TRBD1	TRBV7-2
CASSQRGSDRGRGMDQPQHF	TRBJ1-5	TRBD1	TRBV14
CASSSTGLAGPGGQYF	TRBJ2-5	TRBD2	TRBV28
CASSLSGTSTTEQYF	TRBJ2-7	TRBD2	TRBV28
CASRPGQGANTEAFF	TRBJ1-1	TRBD1	TRBV7-3
CASRTDTEQFF	TRBJ2-1	.	TRBV28
CASSQDFGTSGGFTDTQYF	TRBJ2-3	TRBD2	TRBV4-3
CASRIRGSNYGYTF	TRBJ1-2	.	TRBV5-6
CASSLAGSSYNEQFF	TRBJ2-1	.	TRBV11-3
CASSARGAFSNQPQHF	TRBJ1-5	.	TRBV7-2
CASTPVVTGELFF	TRBJ2-2	.	TRBV7-3
CASSELGQGSGYTF	TRBJ1-2	TRBD1	TRBV6-1
CASPGDFGRENTEAFF	TRBJ1-1	.	TRBV2
CASSLRGLNYNEQFF	TRBJ2-1	.	TRBV27
CASSVETSGAFYNEQFF	TRBJ2-1	TRBD2	TRBV9
CASSLAGLGENSYEQYF	.	.	TRBV27
CAISESKGQGKETQYF	TRBJ2-5	TRBD1	TRBV10-3